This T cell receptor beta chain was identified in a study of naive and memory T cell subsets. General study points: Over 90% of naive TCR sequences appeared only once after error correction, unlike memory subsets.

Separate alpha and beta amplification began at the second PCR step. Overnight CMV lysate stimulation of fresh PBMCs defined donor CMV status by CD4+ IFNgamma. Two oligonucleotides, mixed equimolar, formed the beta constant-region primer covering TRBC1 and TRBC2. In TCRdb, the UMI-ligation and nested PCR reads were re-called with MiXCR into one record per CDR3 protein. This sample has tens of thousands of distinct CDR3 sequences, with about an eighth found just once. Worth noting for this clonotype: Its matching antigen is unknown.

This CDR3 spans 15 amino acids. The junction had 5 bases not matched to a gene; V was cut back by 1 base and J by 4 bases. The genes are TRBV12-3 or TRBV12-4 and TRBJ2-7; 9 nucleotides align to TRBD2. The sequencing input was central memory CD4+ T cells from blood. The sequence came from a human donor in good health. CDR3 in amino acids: CASSLEGGGGYEQYF. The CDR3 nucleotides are TGTGCCAGCAGTTTAGAGGGCGGGGGGGGATACGAGCAGTACTTC.